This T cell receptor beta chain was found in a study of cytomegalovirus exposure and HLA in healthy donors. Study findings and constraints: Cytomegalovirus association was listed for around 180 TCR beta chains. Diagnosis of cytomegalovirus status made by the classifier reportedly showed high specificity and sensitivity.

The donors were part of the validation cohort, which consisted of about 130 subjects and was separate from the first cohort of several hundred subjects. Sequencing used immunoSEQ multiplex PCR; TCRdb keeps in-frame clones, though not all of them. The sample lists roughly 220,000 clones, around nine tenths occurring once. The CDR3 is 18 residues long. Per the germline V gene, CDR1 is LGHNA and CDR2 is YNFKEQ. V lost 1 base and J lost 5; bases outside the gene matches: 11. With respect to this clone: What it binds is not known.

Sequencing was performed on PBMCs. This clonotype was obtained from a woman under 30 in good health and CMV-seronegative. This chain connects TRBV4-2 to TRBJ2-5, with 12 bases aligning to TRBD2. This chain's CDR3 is CASSQALSSGRAKETQYF. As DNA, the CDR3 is TGTGCCAGCAGCCAAGCATTATCTAGCGGGAGGGCCAAGGAGACCCAGTACTTC.